This T cell receptor (beta chain) was retrieved from a study of blood T cell repertoires in COVID-19. Study summary: From the United States, Italy and Spain came samples of acute and convalescent COVID-19. In each case, the material was cDNA or gDNA derived from T cells, B-cell-depleted T cells, or PBMCs.

Per germline, CDR1 MRHNA and CDR2 SNTAGT. The CDR3 has 14 residues. The ends lost 6 bases at V and 4 bases at J; junction bases unmatched: 7. Produced via immunoSEQ multiplex PCR; TCRdb's table is partial and in-frame only. This sample carries around 110,000 clones, approximately 88% of them seen once, and the ten largest clones take approximately 5%. The chain couples TRBV6-4 to TRBJ1-2; 8 bases map to TRBD1. What was sequenced was peripheral blood. This TCR derives from a man in his forties or fifties with active or convalescent COVID-19. DNA of the CDR3: TGTGCCAGCAGAACAGGACAGGGAAGCTATGGCTACACCTTC. As protein: CASRTGQGSYGYTF.